The sequence of this TCR beta chain was determined in a study of blood T cell repertoires in COVID-19. Study-level information: Researchers got acute and convalescent COVID-19 samples from the United States, Italy and Spain. In each case, the material was cDNA or gDNA derived from T cells, B-cell-depleted T cells, or PBMCs.

V lost 3 bases and J lost 4, with 12 bases in between. This CDR3 is built from 14 residues. Looked up from germline, CDR1 is LNHDA and CDR2 is SQIVND (reference sequence). Per the original methods: Estimates of nucleated cell counts were drawn from the amplification of reference gene primers. The table came from immunoSEQ multiplex PCR; TCRdb's copy has only in-frame clones and leaves some out. V, J and clone size reflect that table, while D and trimming were determined from the DNA. The sample contains under 250,000 clones, roughly 94% of which appear only once. The chain links TRBV19 to TRBJ1-1; D perhaps matches TRBD1 (5 bases). Sequenced material: peripheral blood. The receptor comes from a man aged 25-45 years with acute or convalescent COVID-19. Here the CDR3 DNA reads TGTGCCAGTAGTATGCAGAAGGGGTTCACTGAAGCTTTCTTT. Its protein is CASSMQKGFTEAFF.